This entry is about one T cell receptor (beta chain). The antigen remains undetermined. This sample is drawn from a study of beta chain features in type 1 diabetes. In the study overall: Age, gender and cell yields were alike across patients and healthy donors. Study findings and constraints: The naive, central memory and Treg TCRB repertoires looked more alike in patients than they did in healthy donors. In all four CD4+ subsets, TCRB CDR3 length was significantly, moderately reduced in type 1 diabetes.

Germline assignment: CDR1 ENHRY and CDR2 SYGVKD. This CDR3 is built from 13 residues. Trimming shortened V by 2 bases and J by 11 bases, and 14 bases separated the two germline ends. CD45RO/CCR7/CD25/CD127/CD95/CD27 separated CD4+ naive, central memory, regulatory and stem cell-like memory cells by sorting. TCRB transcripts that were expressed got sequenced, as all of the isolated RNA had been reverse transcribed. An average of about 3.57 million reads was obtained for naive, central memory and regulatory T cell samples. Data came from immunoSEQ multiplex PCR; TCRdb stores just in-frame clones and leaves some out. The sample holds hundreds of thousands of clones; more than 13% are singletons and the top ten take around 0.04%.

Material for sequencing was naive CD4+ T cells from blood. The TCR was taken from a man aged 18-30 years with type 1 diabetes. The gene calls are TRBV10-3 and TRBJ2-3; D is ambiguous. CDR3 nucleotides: TGTGCCATCAGTGAGCCGCCTCGTGGTGAGCAGTATTTT. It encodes CAISEPPRGEQYF.